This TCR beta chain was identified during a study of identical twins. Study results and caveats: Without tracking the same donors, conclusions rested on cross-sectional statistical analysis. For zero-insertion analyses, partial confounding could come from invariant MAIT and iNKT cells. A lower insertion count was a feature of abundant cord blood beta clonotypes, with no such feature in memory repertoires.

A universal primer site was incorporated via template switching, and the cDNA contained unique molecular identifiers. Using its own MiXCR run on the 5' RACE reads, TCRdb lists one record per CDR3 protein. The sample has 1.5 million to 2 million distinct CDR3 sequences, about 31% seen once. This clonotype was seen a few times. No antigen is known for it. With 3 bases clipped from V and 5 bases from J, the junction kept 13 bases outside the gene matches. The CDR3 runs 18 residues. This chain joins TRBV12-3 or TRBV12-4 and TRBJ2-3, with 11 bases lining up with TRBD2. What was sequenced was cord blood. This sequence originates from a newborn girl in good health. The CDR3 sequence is CASSLGIATSGVLDTQYF. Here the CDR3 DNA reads TGTGCCAGCAGTTTGGGGATAGCGACTAGCGGGGTCCTAGATACGCAGTATTTT.